This TCR beta chain was identified during a study of T cell repertoires in cytomegalovirus infection. Study at large: Public TCR beta signatures were indicative of both CMV infection and a matching HLA type.

Regarding the study as a whole: CMV-specific TCR beta clonotypes restricted by HLA-C dominated the ex vivo response. People with CMV and the relevant HLA were identified by cumulative public TCR beta family frequency.

Germline CDR1 is MNHNY and CDR2 is SVGAGI (reference sequence). This CDR3 region has 18 residues. Trimming cost V 4 bases and J 0 bases; bases outside gene matches: 6. The table lists this clonotype with a few counts. The antigen is undetermined. TCRdb fed the reads into MiXCR, producing one record per CDR3 protein. The sample lists approximately 140,000 distinct CDR3 sequences, 5% to 6.5% occurring once. This chain joins TRBV6-6 and TRBJ2-2; 12 bases align to TRBD1. This clonotype originated in a human donor in good health (CMV status not recorded). Some clones in this sample may be carry-over from other donors' samples. Sequenced: PBMCs. The DNA of the CDR3 is TGTGCCAGCAGTTCGGGACAGGGGGCCGACGCGAACACCGGGGAGCTGTTTTTT. Translation: CASSSGQGADANTGELFF.